This T cell receptor beta chain was identified during a study of blood T cells in healthy people across ages. Points from the study as a whole: Whereas aged donors had fewer naive CD4+ cells, long-lived donors had more of them and higher diversity.

The authors ran a second PCR of roughly 6 to 12 cycles using a sample-barcoded 5' primer and a J-beta primer mix. TCRdb reanalysed the 5' RACE reads using MiXCR and keeps one entry per CDR3 protein. Altogether some 1,500,000 distinct CDR3 sequences are present, 40% to 45% being singletons, with the ten largest covering about 4%. Every donor contributed 7.5 to 10 milliliters of peripheral blood by blood draw. Isolated PBMCs totaled at least 7 million in each sample. As concerns this clonotype: What it binds is not known. A much larger clone differs by one base, so this may be a read error.

Germline trimming cut 7 bases from V and 7 bases from J; bases unmatched to any gene: 15. Germline V CDR1 and CDR2: SQVTM, ANQGSEA. There are 14 residues in the CDR3. Sequencing was carried out using blood. The chain joins TRBV29-1 to TRBJ2-7; 8 bases are a match to TRBD2. The receptor was isolated from a woman under 30 in good health. This chain's CDR3 is CSGEGGRSYNEQYF. In nucleotides, the CDR3 is TGCAGCGGAGAGGGCGGGAGGAGCTACAATGAGCAGTACTTC.